This TCR beta chain was recovered during a study of T cell repertoires in cytomegalovirus infection. Looking at the study overall: Signatures in public TCR beta sequences pointed to both CMV infection and matching HLA type.

The CDR3 length is 11 residues. Germline loops: CDR1 MNHEY, CDR2 SMNVEV (reference sequence). V was clipped by 5 bases and J by 6 bases, with 6 bases between them. TCRdb reanalysed the reads using MiXCR and keeps one entry per CDR3 protein. Of some 800,000 distinct CDR3 sequences in the sample, 25% to 30% were seen once. For this clonotype: The antigen remains undetermined.

This sequence was found in a human donor in good health (CMV status not recorded). Some clones in this sample may be carry-over from other donors' samples. The chain has TRBV27 and TRBJ2-3, with D unclear. The sample consisted of cultured CD8+ T cells from PBMCs, taken from culture after CMV antigen stimulation. CDR3 DNA: TGTGCCAGCAGTCAATTTGATACGCAGTATTTT. Translation gives CASSQFDTQYF.